The next 18 T cell receptor beta chains were all read from a single sample in a study of T cell responses to AZD1222 COVID-19 vaccine. Repertoires were generated with immunoSEQ multiplex PCR, while TCRdb's copy carries only in-frame clones and drops some. The data hold 100,000 to 150,000 clones, with around 84% observed a single time. This specimen was peripheral blood, taken on day 0 of AZD1222 vaccination. Every receptor here comes from an adult in good health.

The V call is TRBV28, the J call TRBJ2-2; D gene uncertain. This CDR3 is built from 14 residues. The germline V and J ends were trimmed by 3 bases and 4 bases, with 9 bases remaining between them. The germline V gene has CDR1 MDHEN and CDR2 SYDVKM. The CDR3 DNA reads TGTGCCAGCAGTTTCTCTACGGCCACCGGGGAGCTGTTTTTT. This translates into CASSFSTATGELFF.

The chain employs TRBV5-1 and TRBJ2-7, with 7 bases identical to TRBD1. The CDR3 consists of 15 residues. Germline loops: CDR1 SGHRS, CDR2 YFSETQ. Trimming cost V 3 bases and J 0 bases; bases outside gene matches: 6. The CDR3 region is CASSYSGTASYEQYF. CDR3 nucleotide sequence: TGCGCCAGCAGCTACTCCGGGACAGCCTCCTACGAGCAGTACTTC.

The rearrangement uses TRBV5-1 and TRBJ2-7; a possible D gene is TRBD1 (6 bases). CDR1 and CDR2 from the germline V gene are SGHRS and YFSETQ. The V end was cut by 5 bases, the J end by 3 bases, with 9 bases between. This CDR3 contains 12 residues. The CDR3 nucleotides are TGCGCCAGCAGGGACAGCCGCTACGAGCAGTACTTC. Its protein product is CASRDSRYEQYF.

The chain recombines TRBV6-1 with TRBJ1-6, with D maybe TRBD1 (5 bases). Germline V gives CDR1 MNHNS, CDR2 SASEGT. CDR3 size: 15 residues. Trimming took 3 bases from V and 10 from J, leaving 16 bases between them. Here the CDR3 DNA reads TGTGCCAGCAGTGATCAGGGAGTCCTGGGGTCACCCCTCCACTTT. It encodes CASSDQGVLGSPLHF.

The rearrangement joins TRBV5-1 to TRBJ1-1; TRBD1 matches at 10 bases. J was trimmed by 4 bases and V by 8 bases; bases with no gene match: 8. The CDR3 is 14 amino acids. Germline V gives CDR1 SGHRS, CDR2 YFSETQ. CDR3 in DNA: TGCGCCAGTGATACCGGGACAGGGGTCACTGAAGCTTTCTTT. Protein sequence: CASDTGTGVTEAFF. Full variable domain (missing parts from reference TRBV5-1 and TRBJ1-1): KAGVTQTPRYLIKTRGQQVTLSCSPISGHRSVSWYQQTPGQGLQFLFEYFSETQRNKGNFPGRFSGRQFSNSRSEMNVSTLELGDSALYLCASDTGTGVTEAFFGQGTRLTVV.

The chain links TRBV7-2 to TRBJ1-3; no reliable D call. The CDR3 runs 15 residues. With 1 base removed from V and 4 bases from J, the gap between germline ends came to 11 bases. The germline gives CDR1 SGHTA, CDR2 FQGNSA. CDR3 sequence (DNA): TGTGCCAGCAGCTTAGTTCGGGGTTCGGGAAACACCATATATTTT. Amino acid sequence: CASSLVRGSGNTIYF.

This rearrangement joins TRBV7-8 to TRBJ2-7, with 7 bases matching TRBD1. V was pared by 5 bases and J by 4 bases, with 11 bases of the junction left unmatched. Germline-derived CDR1 and CDR2 are SGHVS and FQNEAQ. The CDR3 extends over 15 amino acids. The CDR3 loop reads CASSPRQGMLYEQYF. CDR3 sequence (DNA): TGTGCCAGCAGCCCCCGACAGGGAATGCTATACGAGCAGTACTTC.

V gene TRBV11-3 combines with J gene TRBJ2-3; TRBD1 matches at 7 bases. The CDR3 runs 14 residues. The junction had 4 bases not matched to a gene; V was cut back by 5 bases and J by 2 bases. Germline CDR1 is SGHNT and CDR2 is YENEEA. In nucleotides, the CDR3 is TGTGCCAGCAGCCTCCAGGGGGACACAGATACGCAGTATTTT. Translating gives CASSLQGDTDTQYF.

A remark on this clone: The sample contains more than one DNA sequence encoding this CDR3. The rearrangement uses TRBV7-9 and TRBJ2-1; TRBD2 matches at 13 bases. Germline loops: CDR1 SEHNR, CDR2 FQNEAQ (reference sequence). The CDR3 is 15 amino acids. The ends lost 5 bases at V and 4 bases at J; junction bases unmatched: 2. The CDR3 reads CASSRGLAGYNEQFF. As DNA, the CDR3 is TGTGCCAGCAGCCGGGGACTAGCGGGGTACAATGAGCAGTTCTTC.

V and J are TRBV7-9 and TRBJ1-5; maybe TRBD1 (6 bases). Per the germline V gene, CDR1 is SEHNR and CDR2 is FQNEAQ (reference sequence). The V end lost 4 bases, the J end lost 2 bases, and 15 bases lay between the germline ends. The length of the CDR3 is 16 residues. For the CDR3, the DNA is TGTGCCAGCAGCTCCCTGGCAGGGGAGGGCAATCAGCCCCAGCATTTT. As protein: CASSSLAGEGNQPQHF.

A few counts support this clone. The chain combines TRBV21-1 with TRBJ1-6. TRBV21-1 is annotated as a pseudogene. CDR3 length: 15 residues. The DNA for the CDR3 is TGTCCCAGCAGCCCCCCCGGACCGGGGGGCTCACCCCTCCACTTT. This gives the protein CPSSPPGPGGSPLHF.

This clone was seen only once. The chain is built from TRBV6-6 and TRBJ1-4; D is ambiguous. The germline V and J ends were trimmed by 2 bases and 0 bases, with 10 bases remaining between them. Germline loops: CDR1 MNHNY, CDR2 SVGAGI (reference sequence). The CDR3 has 16 amino acids. The CDR3 protein is CASSYPESATNEKLFF. The CDR3 nucleotides are TGTGCCAGCAGTTACCCCGAATCTGCAACTAATGAAAAACTGTTTTTT.

The CDR3 reads CASTLHSTDTQYF. In nucleotides, the CDR3 is TGTGCCAGCACCCTGCATAGCACAGATACGCAGTATTTT. This chain links TRBV5-5 with TRBJ2-3; D unclear. The germline V and J ends were trimmed by 6 bases and 0 bases, with 8 bases remaining between them. Per germline, CDR1 SGHKS and CDR2 YYEKEE (reference sequence). This CDR3 has 13 residues.

The chain joins TRBV9 to TRBJ2-1, with 12 bases lining up with TRBD2. CDR3 size: 15 residues. The J segment lost 8 bases and the V segment lost 0 bases, leaving 3 bases of the junction unmatched. The germline CDR1 and CDR2 sequences are SGDLS and YYNGEE. The DNA for the CDR3 is TGTGCCAGCAGCGTAGCACTAGCGGGGGGCTATGAGCAGTTCTTC. Translating gives CASSVALAGGYEQFF.

The chain recombines TRBV6-2 or TRBV6-3 with TRBJ2-7; 9 bases are a match to TRBD1. The CDR3 spans 15 residues. V shed 7 bases and J 3 bases; nucleotides not matched to a gene: 10. The V gene's germline CDR1 is MNHEY and CDR2 SVGEGT. CDR3 DNA: TGTGCCAGCACCCCGCTCACGACAGGGGGCTACGAGCAGTACTTC. Protein product: CASTPLTTGGYEQYF.

This clone was observed once. This rearrangement joins TRBV5-1 to TRBJ1-6; 8 bases are a match to TRBD1. This CDR3 comprises 13 residues. CDR1 is SGHRS, CDR2 YFSETQ, per germline. V was pared by 3 bases and J by 8 bases, with 1 base of the junction left unmatched. Here the CDR3 DNA reads TGCGCCAGCAGCTGGGGACAGGATTCACCCCTCCACTTT. Its protein is CASSWGQDSPLHF. The variable domain in full, completed from reference TRBV5-1 and TRBJ1-6, reads KAGVTQTPRYLIKTRGQQVTLSCSPISGHRSVSWYQQTPGQGLQFLFEYFSETQRNKGNFPGRFSGRQFSNSRSEMNVSTLELGDSALYLCASSWGQDSPLHFGNGTRLTVT.

Written as DNA, the CDR3 is TGCGCCAGCAGTGAGTCCCGGTTTCTGGGCACAGATACGCAGTATTTT. Protein sequence: CASSESRFLGTDTQYF. V and J are TRBV10-1 and TRBJ2-3; no definite D call. The CDR3 totals 16 residues. Trimming took 0 bases from V and 1 from J, leaving 11 bases between them. Germline loops: CDR1 WNHNN, CDR2 SYGVQD (reference sequence).

The chain couples TRBV7-9 to TRBJ2-7; TRBD1 agrees at 8 bases. Germline CDR1 and CDR2: SEHNR and FQNEAQ (reference sequence). Trimming at V came to 5 bases and at J to 3 bases, leaving 9 bases not matched to a gene. CDR3 size: 15 residues. The CDR3 spells CASSAGDRGFYEQYF. The CDR3 DNA sequence: TGTGCCAGCAGCGCCGGAGACAGGGGTTTCTACGAGCAGTACTTC.